These 20 T cell receptor beta chains came from one sample sequenced in a study of T-cell reconstitution after alpha-beta-depleted transplantation in children. Using unique molecular identifiers, the investigators prepared the TCRbeta library. TCRdb recomputed calls from the PCR reads with MiXCR, one row per CDR3 protein. Here the sample spans some 340,000 distinct CDR3 sequences, under 13% being singletons. The sequenced sample was PBMCs from the stem cell graft donor, obtained from the stem cell graft. These receptors were taken from a human donor who donated a stem cell graft to a child with acute lymphoblastic leukemia.

The chain couples TRBV6-2 or TRBV6-3 to TRBJ2-7; 7 positions match TRBD2. The CDR3 has 15 residues. The V segment lost 9 bases and the J segment 2 bases; nucleotides outside the gene matches: 13. Germline V lookup: CDR1 MNHEY, CDR2 SVGEGT. CDR3 sequence reads: CARDRGGRATYEQYF. CDR3 nucleotide sequence: TGTGCCAGAGATAGGGGCGGGAGAGCGACCTACGAGCAGTACTTC.

This clonotype has just a few counts. The chain is built from TRBV4-1 and TRBJ2-7; D remains ambiguous. The CDR3 runs to 14 residues. Germline CDR1 reads MGHRA; CDR2 reads YSYEKL. Trimming removed 1 base at V and 3 bases at J, with 10 bases between. As DNA, the CDR3 is TGCGCCAGCAGCCAAGGGCAGGAACACTACGAGCAGTACTTC. It specifies CASSQGQEHYEQYF.

There are a few counts of this clonotype. The V and J genes are TRBV6-2 or TRBV6-3 and TRBJ2-5; D tentatively fits TRBD1 or TRBD2 (6 bases each). The CDR3 runs 17 residues. The V gene's germline CDR1 is MNHEY and CDR2 SVGEGT. The V end lost 2 bases, the J end lost 1 base, and 17 bases lay between the germline ends. CDR3 amino acids: CASSYPGQPGGQETQYF. CDR3 coding DNA: TGTGCCAGCAGTTACCCCGGACAGCCCGGGGGCCAAGAGACCCAGTACTTC.

This clonotype came up many times. The chain uses TRBV20-1 and TRBJ1-6; D possibly corresponds to TRBD1 (5 bases). The CDR3 consists of 16 residues. The ends were cut back, 6 bases at V and 7 bases at J, with 22 bases in the middle. CDR1 and CDR2 from the germline V gene are DFQATT and SNEGSKA (reference sequence). The CDR3 DNA sequence: TGCAGTGCCCGGGGCGAGACCGAAAATGTGAATTCACCCCTCCACTTT. It encodes CSARGETENVNSPLHF.

J is TRBJ2-5 and V is TRBV29-1; TRBD1 agrees at 8 bases. The CDR3 has 13 amino acids. V shed 6 bases, J shed 6 bases, and the junction held 9 bases outside the gene matches. Germline V gene data show CDR1 as SQVTM and CDR2 as ANQGSEA. The DNA of the CDR3 is TGCAGCGTGCGGACAGGGAGTGGGAAGACCCAGTACTTC. Its translation is CSVRTGSGKTQYF.

This clonotype appeared a few times. The chain links TRBV7-9 to TRBJ1-6; 9 bases line up with TRBD1. CDR1 is SEHNR, CDR2 FQNEAQ, per germline (reference sequence). The CDR3 covers 13 residues. V lost 6 bases, J lost 10 bases, and 4 bases stayed unmatched. The CDR3 coding sequence is TGTGCCAGCAGGGGACAGGGTGAATCACCCCTCCACTTT. Protein: CASRGQGESPLHF.

The chain is built from TRBV5-1 and TRBJ1-3; perhaps TRBD1 as D (5 bases). This CDR3 has 12 amino acids. Germline CDR1 is SGHRS and CDR2 is YFSETQ. V dropped 2 bases and J dropped 7 bases, with 7 bases sitting between them. CDR3 coding DNA: TGCGCCAGCAGCTTCGAGGGGAACACCATATATTTT. Encoded protein: CASSFEGNTIYF.

The table lists this clonotype with many counts. The chain links TRBV12-3 or TRBV12-4 to TRBJ2-3, with 7 bases aligning to TRBD2. Trimming took 11 bases from V and 0 from J; bases not matched to a gene: 5. CDR3 length equals 13 residues. Written as DNA, the CDR3 is TGTGCCGCGGGGGACTACAGCACAGATACGCAGTATTTT. Translation: CAAGDYSTDTQYF.

This clonotype showed up many times. An end of the junction differs from the germline gene, which may be a read error. This chain joins TRBV12-3 or TRBV12-4 and TRBJ2-3, with D tentatively TRBD2 (5 bases). The CDR3 totals 14 residues. The CDR3 bases are TGTGCCAGCAGTCTAGCCGGCACAAGAGATACGCAGTATTTT. Its protein product is CASSLAGTRDTQYF.

V and J are TRBV5-1 and TRBJ2-3, with D possibly matching TRBD1 (6 bases). V lost 3 bases and J 8 bases, leaving 13 bases between the germline ends. The CDR3 is 13 residues long. Germline lookup yields CDR1 SGHRS and CDR2 YFSETQ. The CDR3 protein is CASSWGQGSTQYF. The CDR3 DNA follows: TGCGCCAGCAGCTGGGGCCAGGGGTCTACGCAGTATTTT.

In this sample, this clonotype turned up many times. The chain has TRBV27 and TRBJ2-7; TRBD2 is a possible D gene (6 bases). Germline V CDR1 and CDR2: MNHEY, SMNVEV (reference sequence). With 4 bases removed from V and 5 bases from J, the gap between germline ends came to 18 bases. The CDR3 has 15 amino acids. The CDR3 region has the DNA TGTGCCAGCAGTTCCCGTTGGGGGGAGACCGACGAGCAGTACTTC. Its translation is CASSSRWGETDEQYF.

This clonotype was seen a handful of times. This rearrangement joins TRBV9 to TRBJ1-1; 8 nucleotides match TRBD1. CDR1 is SGDLS and CDR2 is YYNGEE in the germline V gene. V trimming: 4 bases; J trimming: 1 base; junction bases outside the gene matches: 6. The CDR3 contains 15 residues. CDR3 DNA: TGTGCCAGCAGCCCCCGGGACAGGTCGAACACTGAAGCTTTCTTT. Amino acids: CASSPRDRSNTEAFF.

This clonotype was detected ten times or more. The rearrangement links TRBV7-8 to TRBJ2-3; 8 nucleotides line up with TRBD2. Unmatched junction bases numbered 13, after V lost 6 bases and J lost 2 bases. CDR3 length: 17 residues. The germline CDR1 and CDR2 sequences are SGHVS and FQNEAQ. This CDR3 is CASRSAGGVRTTDTQYF. As DNA, the CDR3 is TGTGCCAGCAGATCCGCCGGGGGGGTCCGGACCACAGATACGCAGTATTTT.

This clonotype was counted ten times or more. The gene calls are TRBV29-1 and TRBJ2-1, with D possibly TRBD1 on 5 matching bases. This CDR3 contains 11 residues. The ends were cut back, 7 bases at V and 4 bases at J, with 8 bases in the middle. Germline V gene sequence: CDR1 SQVTM, CDR2 ANQGSEA. CDR3 in amino acids: CSGSGYNEQFF. The CDR3 coding sequence is TGCAGCGGCTCAGGGTACAATGAGCAGTTCTTC.

This clonotype has just a few counts. The V call is TRBV7-2, the J call TRBJ2-1; 8 bases map to TRBD2. This CDR3 has 17 residues. Germline CDR1 and CDR2: SGHTA and FQGNSA. The junction had 11 bases not matched to a gene; V was cut back by 2 bases and J by 5 bases. The CDR3 DNA is TGTGCCAGCAGCTTAAAGGGCGTCAGCGGGGGAAACAATGAGCAGTTCTTC. Its protein product is CASSLKGVSGGNNEQFF.

This clonotype occurred a few times. The V gene is TRBV12-3 or TRBV12-4, the J gene TRBJ2-1; 10 bases line up with TRBD2. V gave up 6 bases and J gave up 0 bases; unmatched junction bases: 5. This CDR3 has 16 amino acids. This CDR3 is CASRLGLASSYNEQFF. DNA of the CDR3: TGTGCCAGCAGGCTGGGACTAGCGAGCTCCTACAATGAGCAGTTCTTC.

This clonotype was seen only a few times. This chain connects TRBV5-6 to TRBJ2-1; TRBD2 aligns across 16 bases. With V trimmed by 0 bases and J by 6 bases, 15 bases remained unmatched. The CDR3 contains 21 residues. Germline assignment: CDR1 SGHDT and CDR2 YYEEEE. CDR3 protein: CASSLESPGTSGRALSNEQFF. CDR3 DNA sequence: TGTGCCAGCAGCTTGGAAAGTCCCGGGACTAGCGGGAGGGCCCTTTCCAATGAGCAGTTCTTC.

The rearrangement joins TRBV12-3 or TRBV12-4 to TRBJ2-1; 13 positions agree with TRBD2. CDR3 length: 20 amino acids. V lost 3 bases to trimming and J lost 4 bases; unmatched junction nucleotides: 15. The CDR3 DNA sequence: TGTGCCAGCAGTTTCCCCTCGACTAGCGGGAGGCCCGACAATTACAATGAGCAGTTCTTC. The encoded protein is CASSFPSTSGRPDNYNEQFF.

This clonotype was observed a few times. The rearrangement joins TRBV5-1 to TRBJ2-7; TRBD2 matches 7 bases. The V gene's germline CDR1 is SGHRS and CDR2 YFSETQ. V gave up 1 base and J gave up 2 bases; unmatched junction bases: 9. This CDR3 has 16 amino acids. This CDR3 is CASSLQGGSLPYEQYF. CDR3 bases: TGCGCCAGCAGCTTGCAAGGCGGGAGCCTTCCCTACGAGCAGTACTTC.

In its sample, this clonotype was seen a few times. The J gene is TRBJ1-2, the V gene TRBV15, with D uncertain. The CDR3 contains 18 residues. Germline V gives CDR1 LNHNV, CDR2 YYDKDF (reference sequence). Trimming shortened V by 0 bases and J by 1 base, and 18 bases separated the two germline ends. DNA of the CDR3: TGTGCCACCAGCAGAGATCTTACCGGGAGCTTACTTAACTATGGCTACACCTTC. Translated: CATSRDLTGSLLNYGYTF.